One and the same sample provided the 28 T cell receptor beta chains below, sequenced in a study of T-cell reconstitution after alpha-beta-depleted transplantation in children. Unique molecular identifiers featured in how the TCRbeta library was prepared. TCRdb re-analysed the PCR reads in MiXCR, keeping a single row per CDR3 protein. The sample has over 90,000 distinct CDR3 sequences; about 8% are singletons. Sequenced here: PBMCs, sampled before TCRalphabeta/CD19-depleted stem cell transplant. The receptors derive from a boy between 2 and 10 years old with acute lymphoblastic leukemia, due to receive a stem cell transplant.

This clonotype was counted between two and nine times. The chain couples TRBV4-2 to TRBJ2-3, with 8 bases aligning to TRBD2. V lost 0 bases to trimming and J lost 7 bases; unmatched junction nucleotides: 6. This CDR3 is 15 amino acids long. Germline values: CDR1 LGHNA, CDR2 YNFKEQ. The CDR3 sequence is CASSQDRAGGYTQYF. CDR3 DNA sequence: TGTGCCAGCAGCCAAGATCGGGCGGGGGGATATACGCAGTATTTT.

The chain links TRBV20-1 to TRBJ1-6; no reliable D call. Germline lookup yields CDR1 DFQATT and CDR2 SNEGSKA (reference sequence). The CDR3 covers 13 residues. V gave up 3 bases and J gave up 8 bases, with 11 bases separating them. CDR3 residues: CSASEGSHSPLHF. The CDR3 nucleotides read TGCAGTGCTAGTGAGGGCAGTCATTCACCCCTCCACTTT.

This clonotype showed up many times. This rearrangement joins TRBV28 to TRBJ2-7; perhaps TRBD1 as D (5 bases). The germline V and J ends were trimmed by 5 bases and 0 bases, with 17 bases remaining between them. Germline CDR1 reads MDHEN; CDR2 reads SYDVKM. The CDR3 has 16 amino acids. CDR3: CASSIQPPDSSYEQYF. DNA for the CDR3: TGTGCCAGCAGTATCCAGCCCCCCGACAGCTCCTACGAGCAGTACTTC.

This clonotype appeared many times. The chain uses TRBV12-3 or TRBV12-4 and TRBJ2-1; the match to TRBD2 covers 13 bases. V lost 5 bases and J lost 7; bases outside the gene matches: 8. The CDR3 runs 16 residues. CDR3 DNA sequence: TGTGCCAGCAGTCCTCCTACTAGCGGGGGGGAAAATGAGCAGTTCTTC. Protein product: CASSPPTSGGENEQFF.

This clonotype was recorded many times. J is TRBJ2-2 and V is TRBV5-5, with 8 bases matching TRBD1. This CDR3 spans 16 amino acids. Germline V lookup: CDR1 SGHKS, CDR2 YYEKEE (reference sequence). The V and J ends lost 4 bases and 8 bases, in that order; junction bases with no gene match: 13. CDR3 coding DNA: TGTGCCAGCAGCCGAACGGGACAGGAAGAATATGGGGAGCTGTTTTTT. Translating it yields CASSRTGQEEYGELFF.

The chain is built from TRBV6-5 and TRBJ2-3; 8 bases fit TRBD2. In germline, CDR1 is MNHEY, CDR2 SVGAGI. The CDR3 consists of 15 residues. V shed 5 bases and J 6 bases; nucleotides not matched to a gene: 10. The CDR3 DNA follows: TGTGCCAGCAGTCTCAGTCTAGCGGGCGGGGATACGCAGTATTTT. Protein product: CASSLSLAGGDTQYF.

This clonotype has only a few counts. The chain has TRBV5-1 and TRBJ1-2, with D possibly matching TRBD1 (5 bases). Germline values: CDR1 SGHRS, CDR2 YFSETQ. The CDR3 is made up of 14 amino acids. Deletions cut 3 bases from V and 8 bases from J, with 17 bases between. The CDR3 sequence: CASSSGQEGDGYTF. The CDR3 DNA reads TGCGCCAGCAGCTCGGGCCAAGAAGGGGACGGCTACACCTTC.

This clonotype was counted many times. V is TRBV4-1 and J is TRBJ2-3, with D possibly TRBD2 on 6 matching bases. This CDR3 has 14 amino acids. Trimming stripped 4 bases from V and 8 bases from J, with 16 bases between. The germline V gene has CDR1 MGHRA and CDR2 YSYEKL. CDR3 DNA: TGCGCCAGCAGCCGAAGCCTGGGGGGAGGTACGCAGTATTTT. Amino acid sequence: CASSRSLGGGTQYF.

This clonotype turned up a few times. This rearrangement joins TRBV11-1 to TRBJ1-3; D is unclear. Trimming cost V 1 base and J 0 bases, with 19 bases left between them. The CDR3 has 19 amino acids. CDR1 is SGHAT and CDR2 is FQDESV in the germline V gene (reference sequence). This CDR3 reads CASSLGPELSGYSGNTIYF. CDR3 DNA: TGTGCCAGCAGCTTAGGACCCGAACTCTCAGGATACTCTGGAAACACCATATATTTT.

V is TRBV24-1 and J is TRBJ2-2; D gene unclear. The V end was cut by 5 bases, the J end by 4 bases, with 4 bases between. This CDR3 has 12 amino acids. CDR1 is KGHDR, CDR2 SFDVKD, per germline. The CDR3 is CATSAITGELFF. The CDR3 nucleotides are TGTGCCACCAGTGCTATCACCGGGGAGCTGTTTTTT.

This clonotype turned up a few times. The J gene is TRBJ2-7, the V gene TRBV7-6; TRBD2 matches 9 bases. The V segment lost 5 bases and the J segment 4 bases; nucleotides outside the gene matches: 9. The CDR3 is 15 residues long. Germline values: CDR1 SGHVS, CDR2 FNYEAQ. Written as DNA, the CDR3 is TGTGCCAGCAGCCCCCTCGGCGGGGGGGAATACGAGCAGTACTTC. This gives the protein CASSPLGGGEYEQYF.

This clonotype was seen many times. The chain recombines TRBV3-1 with TRBJ2-1; D gene uncertain. The CDR3 sequence is 15 residues long. The ends were cut back, 0 bases at V and 4 bases at J, with 10 bases in the middle. Germline V gene lookup returns CDR1 LGHDT and CDR2 YNNKEL (reference sequence). This CDR3 is CASSQDTEVYNEQFF. The CDR3 bases are TGTGCCAGCAGCCAAGACACAGAGGTGTACAATGAGCAGTTCTTC.

Ten or more counts support this clonotype. CDR3 DNA: TGTGCCAGCAGTTTATCCCTCTACGAGCAGTACTTC. Its protein product is CASSLSLYEQYF. J is TRBJ2-7 and V is TRBV12-3 or TRBV12-4; the D is unclear. Trimming took off 2 bases at V and 3 bases at J, with 5 bases between the two ends. The CDR3 totals 12 residues.

The sample holds a few counts of this clonotype. The rearrangement links TRBV4-1 to TRBJ1-2; D gene uncertain. Per germline, CDR1 MGHRA and CDR2 YSYEKL. V gave up 0 bases and J gave up 3 bases, with 14 bases separating them. The CDR3 spans 16 residues. CDR3 DNA: TGCGCCAGCAGCCAAGATCCCCCAGGAAACTACTATGGCTACACCTTC. It is translated as CASSQDPPGNYYGYTF.

The chain combines TRBV7-6 with TRBJ1-1; D may be TRBD1 (5 bases). CDR3 length equals 17 residues. V was clipped by 1 base and J by 4 bases, with 19 bases between them. Germline V gene data show CDR1 as SGHVS and CDR2 as FNYEAQ. This CDR3 reads CASSLVAARDGGTEAFF. CDR3 DNA sequence: TGTGCCAGCAGCTTAGTCGCAGCCAGGGATGGGGGCACTGAAGCTTTCTTT.

This clonotype was counted between two and nine times. The chain combines TRBV29-1 with TRBJ2-7; D possibly uses TRBD1 or TRBD2 (5 bases each). The CDR3 runs 15 residues. Between the trimmed V and J ends, which lost 4 bases and 0 bases, there was a span of 16 bases. Germline V CDR1 and CDR2: SQVTM, ANQGSEA. The CDR3 DNA follows: TGCAGCGTTGTAGGTGGGACGGCCAGCTCCTACGAGCAGTACTTC. This codes for CSVVGGTASSYEQYF.

A few counts support this clonotype. The chain recombines TRBV5-6 with TRBJ2-3; D assignment may be TRBD1 or TRBD2 (5 bases each). CDR3 length: 13 amino acids. Trimming shortened V by 6 bases and J by 0 bases, and 8 bases separated the two germline ends. Germline loops: CDR1 SGHDT, CDR2 YYEEEE. The CDR3 here is CASTWGSTDTQYF. The CDR3 DNA is TGTGCCAGCACCTGGGGGAGCACAGATACGCAGTATTTT.

The chain joins TRBV7-3 to TRBJ1-5, with TRBD1 as a possible D gene (5 bases). Trimming cost V 5 bases and J 0 bases, with 26 bases left between them. Germline CDR1 reads SGHTA; CDR2 reads FQGTGA. CDR3 length equals 20 residues. This CDR3 is CASSNPFSPDTGFSNQPQHF. The CDR3 nucleotides are TGTGCCAGCAGCAATCCCTTTTCCCCGGACACAGGATTTAGCAATCAGCCCCAGCATTTT.

This clonotype was counted at least ten times. Written as DNA, the CDR3 is TGTGCCAGCATCGGCCAGGGGATAGGGACCGGGGAGCTGTTTTTT. Its translation is CASIGQGIGTGELFF. V is TRBV6-1 and J is TRBJ2-2, with D possibly being TRBD1 (6 bases). V gave up 7 bases and J gave up 5 bases, with 17 bases separating them. Germline V lookup: CDR1 MNHNS, CDR2 SASEGT. This CDR3 comprises 15 residues.

In this sample, this clonotype turned up many times. The chain couples TRBV7-9 to TRBJ2-5; TRBD1 aligns across 8 bases. V lost 5 bases to trimming and J lost 0 bases; unmatched junction nucleotides: 11. Germline-derived CDR1 and CDR2 are SEHNR and FQNEAQ (reference sequence). This CDR3 comprises 17 residues. The CDR3 is CASSPSTGGSYQETQYF. The DNA for the CDR3 is TGTGCCAGCAGCCCAAGCACAGGGGGGTCGTACCAAGAGACCCAGTACTTC. Together with reference TRBV7-9 and TRBJ2-5, the CDR3 gives the full variable domain: DTGVSQNPRHKITKRGQNVTFRCDPISEHNRLYWYRQTLGQGPEFLTYFQNEAQLEKSRLLSDRFSAERPKGSFSTLEIQRTEQGDSAMYLCASSPSTGGSYQETQYFGPGTRLLVL.

There are a few counts of this clonotype. The rearrangement joins TRBV7-3 to TRBJ2-7, with D hard to call. There are 15 residues in the CDR3. V lost 5 bases and J 3 bases, leaving 17 bases between the germline ends. CDR1 and CDR2 from the germline V gene are SGHTA and FQGTGA. CDR3 nucleotides: TGTGCCAGCAGCCACACCCCCGGGCGGCACTACGAGCAGTACTTC. Residues: CASSHTPGRHYEQYF. The entire variable domain, with the rest obtained from reference TRBV7-3 and TRBJ2-7, is as follows: GAGVSQTPSNKVTEKGKYVELRCDPISGHTALYWYRQSLGQGPEFLIYFQGTGAADDSGLPNDRFFAVRPEGSVSTLKIQRTERGDSAVYLCASSHTPGRHYEQYFGPGTRLTVT.

At least ten counts were recorded for this clonotype. The rearrangement uses TRBV7-3 and TRBJ2-3, with D unclear. The germline V gene encodes CDR1 SGHTA and CDR2 FQGTGA. This CDR3 spans 11 amino acids. Deletions cut 2 bases from V and 6 bases from J, with 3 bases between. The CDR3 protein is CASSLDDTQYF. The DNA for the CDR3 is TGTGCCAGCAGCTTAGACGATACGCAGTATTTT.

This clonotype was counted ten times or more. V usage is TRBV28 and J usage is TRBJ2-4; 7 bases are a match to TRBD1. The ends lost 4 bases at V and 0 bases at J; junction bases unmatched: 6. Looked up from germline, CDR1 is MDHEN and CDR2 is SYDVKM. This CDR3 is 16 amino acids long. The CDR3 sequence: CASSSTQGLAKNIQYF. The CDR3 DNA reads as TGTGCCAGCAGTTCGACACAGGGGTTAGCCAAAAACATTCAGTACTTC. Supplemented by reference TRBV28 and TRBJ2-4, the full variable domain reads DVKVTQSSRYLVKRTGEKVFLECVQDMDHENMFWYRQDPGLGLRLIYFSYDVKMKEKGDIPEGYSVSREKKERFSLILESASTNQTSMYLCASSSTQGLAKNIQYFGAGTRLSVL.

The table lists this clonotype with a few counts. The V gene is TRBV4-2, the J gene TRBJ2-7, with 10 nucleotides matching TRBD1. Trimming removed 0 bases from V and 6 bases from J; junction bases left unmatched: 5. CDR1 and CDR2 from the germline V gene are LGHNA and YNFKEQ. The CDR3 spans 15 residues. The CDR3 loop reads CASSQEGTGAFEQYF. CDR3 coding DNA: TGTGCCAGCAGCCAAGAGGGGACAGGGGCCTTCGAGCAGTACTTC.

This clonotype occurred many times. The chain has TRBV2 and TRBJ1-1; no clear D gene. The CDR3 totals 11 residues. The germline V gene has CDR1 SNHLY and CDR2 FYNNEI. The V gene lost 4 bases and the J gene lost 4 bases, with 4 bases spanning the gap. The CDR3 DNA reads as TGTGCCAGCAGTGTTATCACTGAAGCTTTCTTT. Its protein is CASSVITEAFF.

This clonotype showed up many times. This rearrangement joins TRBV28 to TRBJ2-6, with D possibly being TRBD1 (6 bases). The ends were cut back, 8 bases at V and 1 base at J, with 9 bases in the middle. The length of the CDR3 is 14 residues. Germline assignment: CDR1 MDHEN and CDR2 SYDVKM. CDR3 DNA: TGTGCCAGCCGCAGGGGTTCTGGGGCCAACGTCCTGACTTTC. This sequence encodes CASRRGSGANVLTF.

This clonotype was found a few times. The chain joins TRBV7-9 to TRBJ2-7, with TRBD2 matching 8 bases. Germline assignment: CDR1 SEHNR and CDR2 FQNEAQ (reference sequence). The CDR3 is made up of 16 amino acids. The trim removed 1 base at V and 5 bases at J, leaving 10 bases unmatched. CDR3 sequence: CASSLVRGGPIHEQYF. The CDR3 nucleotides read TGTGCCAGCAGCTTAGTGCGCGGGGGGCCCATCCACGAGCAGTACTTC.

Note on this clonotype: This may arise from a read error, as a much more abundant clone is one base away. This chain links TRBV12-5 with TRBJ1-5, with TRBD1 matching 7 bases. Germline CDR1 reads LGHNT; CDR2 reads FRNRAP. CDR3 length: 17 residues. Here the CDR3 reads CACSQTSGRGPNQPQHF. As DNA, the CDR3 is TGTGCCTGCAGCCAGACGTCAGGGAGGGGGCCTAATCAGCCCCAGCATTTT.